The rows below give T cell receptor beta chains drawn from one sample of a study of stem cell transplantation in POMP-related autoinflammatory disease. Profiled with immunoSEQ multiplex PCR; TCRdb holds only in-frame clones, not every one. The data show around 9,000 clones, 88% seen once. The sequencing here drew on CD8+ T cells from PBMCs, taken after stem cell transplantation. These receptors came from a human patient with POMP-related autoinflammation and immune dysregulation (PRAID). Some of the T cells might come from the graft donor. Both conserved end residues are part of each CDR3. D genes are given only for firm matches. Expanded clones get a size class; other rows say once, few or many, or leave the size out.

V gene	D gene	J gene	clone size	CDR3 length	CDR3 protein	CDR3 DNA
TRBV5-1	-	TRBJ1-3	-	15	CASSLGGTLGNTIYF	TGCGCCAGCAGCTTGGGAGGGACACTTGGAAACACCATATATTTT
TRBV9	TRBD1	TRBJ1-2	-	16	CASSVEAGQGPYGYTF	TGTGCCAGCAGCGTAGAGGCAGGACAGGGGCCCTATGGCTACACCTTC
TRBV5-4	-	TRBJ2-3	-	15	CASSLGPRGTDTQYF	TGTGCCAGCAGCTTGGGCCCTCGGGGCACAGATACGCAGTATTTT
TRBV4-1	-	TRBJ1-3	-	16	CASSQVGRVSGNTIYF	TGCGCCAGCAGCCAAGTGGGCAGGGTCTCTGGAAACACCATATATTTT
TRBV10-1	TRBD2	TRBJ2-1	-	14	CAAVLAASYNEQFF	TGCGCCGCTGTCCTAGCGGCGTCCTACAATGAGCAGTTCTTC
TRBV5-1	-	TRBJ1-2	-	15	CASSLRDRSYNGYTF	TGCGCCAGCAGCCTAAGGGACCGAAGCTATAATGGCTACACCTTC
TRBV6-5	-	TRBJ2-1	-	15	CASSRRESSYNEQFF	TGTGCCAGCAGTCGTAGGGAGAGCTCCTACAATGAGCAGTTCTTC
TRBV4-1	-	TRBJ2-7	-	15	CASSQDLSGGDEQYF	TGCGCCAGCAGCCAAGATTTGAGTGGGGGTGACGAGCAGTACTTC
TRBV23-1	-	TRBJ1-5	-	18	CASSRNLDWGTAYQPQHF	TGCGCCAGCAGCCGTAATCTCGATTGGGGGACCGCGTATCAGCCCCAGCATTTT
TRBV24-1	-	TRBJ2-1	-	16	CATSVFENDKNNEQFF	TGTGCCACCAGTGTCTTCGAGAACGATAAAAACAATGAGCAGTTCTTC
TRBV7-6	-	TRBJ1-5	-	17	CASSLLATGSRNQPQHF	TGTGCCAGCAGCTTACTAGCTACAGGGTCGAGAAATCAGCCCCAGCATTTT
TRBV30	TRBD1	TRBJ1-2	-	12	CAWNRDSAFYTF	TGTGCCTGGAACCGGGACAGCGCCTTTTACACCTTC
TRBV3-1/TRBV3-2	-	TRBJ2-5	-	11	CASSRRETQYF	TGTGCCAGCAGCCGGCGGGAGACCCAGTACTTC
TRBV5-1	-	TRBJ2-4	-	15	CASSLGQLAKNIQYF	TGCGCCAGCAGCTTGGGACAACTAGCCAAAAACATTCAGTACTTC
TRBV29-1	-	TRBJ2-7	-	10	CSVEAGEQYF	TGCAGCGTTGAGGCTGGCGAGCAGTACTTC
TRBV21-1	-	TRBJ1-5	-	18	CASSKAPTPDRASQPQHF	TGTGCCAGCAGCAAAGCGCCGACACCGGACAGGGCTAGTCAGCCCCAGCATTTT
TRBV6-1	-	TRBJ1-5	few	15	CASSESGILNQPQHF	TGTGCCAGCAGTGAAAGTGGGATTCTCAATCAGCCCCAGCATTTT
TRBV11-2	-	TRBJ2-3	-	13	CASSLIQGDTQYF	TGTGCCAGCAGCCTAATTCAGGGAGATACGCAGTATTTT
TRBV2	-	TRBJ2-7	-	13	CASSDLDSSEQYF	TGTGCCAGCAGTGATCTAGATTCGTCCGAGCAGTACTTC
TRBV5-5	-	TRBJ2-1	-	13	CASSFPGNNEQFF	TGTGCCAGCAGCTTTCCGGGAAACAATGAGCAGTTCTTC
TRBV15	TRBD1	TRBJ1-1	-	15	CATSTTGRGYTEAFF	TGTGCCACCAGCACGACAGGGAGGGGCTACACTGAAGCTTTCTTT
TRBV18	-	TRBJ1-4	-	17	CASSPPKRDGEDEKLFF	TGTGCCAGCTCACCACCGAAGAGGGACGGAGAAGATGAAAAACTGTTTTTT
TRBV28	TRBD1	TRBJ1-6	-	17	CASRPQGGSIRDSPLHF	TGTGCCAGCAGGCCGCAGGGGGGTTCTATTAGGGATTCACCCCTCCACTTT
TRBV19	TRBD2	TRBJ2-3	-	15	CASSITGGSTDTQYF	TGTGCCAGTAGTATCACGGGAGGCAGCACAGATACGCAGTATTTT
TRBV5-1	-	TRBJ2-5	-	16	CASSTSAGTIQETQYF	TGCGCCAGCAGCACTTCGGCAGGAACAATACAAGAGACCCAGTACTTC
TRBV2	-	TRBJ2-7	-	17	CATTKGGSTLRGYEQYF	TGTGCCACTACAAAGGGGGGTAGCACCCTTAGGGGTTACGAGCAGTACTTC
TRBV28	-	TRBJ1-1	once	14	CASSPSGAGTEAFF	TGTGCCAGCAGTCCTTCCGGGGCAGGGACTGAAGCTTTCTTT
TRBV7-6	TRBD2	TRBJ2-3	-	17	CASSLEASGVSTDTQYF	TGTGCCAGCAGCTTAGAGGCTAGCGGGGTTAGCACAGATACGCAGTATTTT
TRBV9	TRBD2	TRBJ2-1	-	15	CASSASGGLVNEQFF	TGTGCCAGCAGCGCAAGCGGGGGGTTGGTCAATGAGCAGTTCTTC
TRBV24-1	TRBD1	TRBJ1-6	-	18	CATSSQLQGDAPNSPLHF	TGTGCCACCAGTTCCCAACTTCAGGGGGACGCTCCAAATTCACCCCTCCACTTT
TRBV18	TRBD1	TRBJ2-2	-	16	CASSPRTGESTGELFF	TGTGCCAGCTCACCGAGGACAGGCGAGTCCACCGGGGAGCTGTTTTTT
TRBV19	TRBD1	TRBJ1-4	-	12	CATRQGGEKLFF	TGTGCCACTAGACAGGGAGGTGAAAAACTGTTTTTT
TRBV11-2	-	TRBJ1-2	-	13	CASSLETGFGYTF	TGTGCCAGCAGCTTAGAAACAGGTTTCGGCTACACCTTC
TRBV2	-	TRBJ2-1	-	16	CASSEALPHSYNEQFF	TGTGCCAGCAGTGAAGCGCTTCCGCACAGCTACAATGAGCAGTTCTTC
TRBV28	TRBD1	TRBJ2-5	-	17	CASSSGTGTPGGETQYF	TGTGCCAGCAGTTCCGGGACAGGCACCCCTGGGGGAGAGACCCAGTACTTC
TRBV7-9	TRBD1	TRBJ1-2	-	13	CASSWGQGLGYTF	TGTGCCAGCAGCTGGGGACAGGGATTAGGCTACACCTTC
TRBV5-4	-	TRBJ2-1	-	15	CASSLASVTDNEQFF	TGTGCCAGCAGCCTTGCAAGTGTGACAGACAATGAGCAGTTCTTC
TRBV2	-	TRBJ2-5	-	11	CASRYLETQYF	TGTGCCAGCCGGTATCTGGAGACCCAGTACTTC
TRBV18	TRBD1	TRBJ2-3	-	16	CASSPPGRGYTDTQYF	TGTGCCAGCTCACCACCTGGCAGGGGGTACACAGATACGCAGTATTTT
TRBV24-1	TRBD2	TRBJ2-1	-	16	CATSGERTSSYNEQFF	TGTGCCACCAGTGGAGAACGGACTAGCTCCTACAATGAGCAGTTCTTC
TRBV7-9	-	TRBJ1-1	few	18	CASSDIPSHRDLNTEAFF	TGTGCCAGCAGCGATATTCCCTCTCACAGGGATCTGAACACTGAAGCTTTCTTT
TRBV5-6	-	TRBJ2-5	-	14	CASSLASHVRTQYF	TGTGCCAGCAGCTTGGCGTCCCATGTCCGGACCCAGTACTTC
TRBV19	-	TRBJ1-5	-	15	CASSIKSTEFQPQHF	TGTGCCAGTAGTATTAAGTCGACGGAGTTCCAGCCCCAGCATTTT
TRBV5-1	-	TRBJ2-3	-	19	CASSLAGQGLGDNTDTQYF	TGCGCCAGCAGCTTGGCCGGTCAGGGGCTTGGGGATAACACAGATACGCAGTATTTT
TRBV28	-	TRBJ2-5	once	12	CASSLSQETQYF	TGTGCCAGCAGTTTATCTCAAGAGACCCAGTACTTC
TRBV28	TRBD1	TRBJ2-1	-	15	CASSLKGQEMGTQFF	TGTGCCAGCAGTTTAAAGGGACAGGAGATGGGGACTCAGTTCTTC
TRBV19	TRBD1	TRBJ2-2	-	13	CATWDRGTGELFF	TGTGCCACTTGGGACAGGGGCACCGGGGAGCTGTTTTTT
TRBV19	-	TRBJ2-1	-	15	CASSIPSAAYNEQFF	TGTGCCAGTAGTATTCCTAGCGCCGCTTACAATGAGCAGTTCTTC
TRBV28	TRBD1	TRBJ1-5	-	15	CASSVFDREDQPQHF	TGTGCCAGCAGCGTGTTTGACAGGGAAGATCAGCCCCAGCATTTT
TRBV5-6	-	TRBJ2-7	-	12	CASSFQGYEQYF	TGTGCCAGCAGCTTTCAGGGTTACGAGCAGTACTTC
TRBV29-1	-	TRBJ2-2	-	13	CSVGVANTGELFF	TGCAGCGTTGGAGTAGCGAACACCGGGGAGCTGTTTTTT
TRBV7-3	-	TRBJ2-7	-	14	CASSSGPQGYEQYF	TGTGCCAGCAGCTCGGGCCCTCAGGGCTACGAGCAGTACTTC
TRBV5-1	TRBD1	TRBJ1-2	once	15	CASSLARGPVYGYTF	TGCGCCAGCAGCTTGGCCAGGGGGCCTGTCTATGGCTACACCTTC
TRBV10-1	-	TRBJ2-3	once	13	CASSRDSTDTQYF	TGCGCCAGCAGTCGGGACAGCACAGATACGCAGTATTTT